Following are 22 T cell receptor beta chains from one sample sequenced in a study of identical twins. In TCRdb, the 5' RACE reads were re-called with MiXCR into one record per CDR3 protein. The sample includes just under 550,000 distinct CDR3 sequences, about 16% of them seen just once. These data were also filed under a second study, of yellow fever vaccine responses in identical twins.

The sample comprised CD4+ T cells sorted from blood. All receptors derive from a woman aged 18-30 years in good health.

This clonotype was observed a few times. CDR3 in DNA: TGTGCCAGCAGCTTGGAGGGGACTTTGCAGTTCTTC. It yields the protein CASSLEGTLQFF. V is TRBV5-6 and J is TRBJ2-1, with a weak D call TRBD2 (6 bases). Germline V gene sequence: CDR1 SGHDT, CDR2 YYEEEE. The V end lost 0 bases, the J end lost 12 bases, and 10 bases lay between the germline ends. The CDR3 spans 12 residues. The variable domain in full, completed from reference TRBV5-6 and TRBJ2-1, reads DAGVTQSPTHLIKTRGQQVTLRCSPKSGHDTVSWYQQALGQGPQFIFQYYEEEERQRGNFPDRFSGHQFPNYSSELNVNALLLGDSALYLCASSLEGTLQFFGPGTRLTVL.

This clonotype was observed a few times. The V gene is TRBV18, the J gene TRBJ2-1; D gene unclear. V was shortened by 0 bases and J by 5 bases, with 2 bases between the two germline ends. CDR1 KGHSH and CDR2 LQKENI come from the germline V gene. The CDR3 is 12 amino acids. The CDR3 sequence is CASSPPNNEQFF. The CDR3, as DNA: TGTGCCAGCTCACCACCGAACAATGAGCAGTTCTTC.

The table lists this clonotype with many counts. The chain links TRBV12-3 or TRBV12-4 to TRBJ2-1, with D unresolved. CDR3 length: 13 amino acids. The V and J ends lost 3 bases and 4 bases respectively, with 7 bases between them. The chain's CDR3 is CASSLADYNEQFF. The CDR3 DNA reads as TGTGCCAGCAGTTTGGCAGATTACAATGAGCAGTTCTTC.

CDR3 nucleotide sequence: TGTGCCAGCTCAGGGACACAGGGGGCAAGCGAGCAGTACGTC. Translating gives CASSGTQGASEQYV. This chain connects TRBV18 to TRBJ2-7, with 9 bases matching TRBD1. V lost 5 bases, J lost 6 bases, and 8 bases stayed unmatched. Germline loops: CDR1 KGHSH, CDR2 LQKENI. The CDR3 totals 14 residues.

This clonotype was observed a few times. The chain couples TRBV11-2 to TRBJ1-1; possibly TRBD1 for D (5 bases). V dropped 5 bases and J dropped 1 base, with 8 bases sitting between them. The germline V gene has CDR1 SGHAT and CDR2 FQNNGV. This CDR3 is built from 13 residues. CDR3 loop: CASSGDRNTEAFF. CDR3 nucleotides: TGTGCCAGCAGCGGCGACAGGAACACTGAAGCTTTCTTT.

The J gene is TRBJ2-6, the V gene TRBV28, with TRBD1 as a possible D gene (6 bases). V was clipped by 2 bases and J by 2 bases, with 13 bases between them. Germline V gives CDR1 MDHEN, CDR2 SYDVKM. CDR3 length equals 17 residues. CDR3 residues: CASSLPNRDAGANVLTF. CDR3 nucleotides: TGTGCCAGCAGTTTACCCAACAGGGACGCTGGGGCCAACGTCCTGACTTTC.

There are a few counts of this clonotype. The chain is built from TRBV5-1 and TRBJ2-3, with TRBD2 as a possible D gene (6 bases). The CDR3 contains 14 residues. The V gene lost 5 bases and the J gene lost 4 bases, with 14 bases spanning the gap. CDR1 and CDR2 from the germline V gene are SGHRS and YFSETQ. The CDR3 DNA reads TGCGCCAGCAGGAACCTCGGGGACTCAGATACGCAGTATTTT. Residues: CASRNLGDSDTQYF.

V gene TRBV6-5 combines with J gene TRBJ2-2, with D possibly being TRBD1 (5 bases). Germline V CDR1 and CDR2: MNHEY, SVGAGI. This CDR3 is built from 15 residues. Trimming left V 2 bases short and J 0 bases short, with 7 bases between. The CDR3 DNA is TGTGCCAGCAGTTACGGGGCCCCGAACACCGGGGAGCTGTTTTTT. Its protein product is CASSYGAPNTGELFF.

This clonotype was found a few times. This sequence joins TRBV10-3 and TRBJ2-4, with TRBD2 as a possible D gene (5 bases). The CDR3 is made up of 14 amino acids. The V end lost 6 bases, the J end lost 0 bases, and 9 bases lay between the germline ends. The germline CDR1 and CDR2 sequences are ENHRY and SYGVKD. The CDR3 is CAISEGLAKNIQYF. In DNA form, the CDR3 reads TGTGCCATCAGCGAAGGACTAGCCAAAAACATTCAGTACTTC.

This clonotype appeared a few times. The gene calls are TRBV4-1 and TRBJ2-1, with 11 bases that match TRBD2. The germline gives CDR1 MGHRA, CDR2 YSYEKL. Germline trimming cut 0 bases from V and 7 bases from J; bases unmatched to any gene: 8. The CDR3 extends over 17 amino acids. This chain's CDR3 is CASSQEDVLAGGNEQFF. CDR3 nucleotide sequence: TGCGCCAGCAGCCAAGAAGATGTGCTAGCGGGGGGTAATGAGCAGTTCTTC.

This clonotype was detected a few times. The J gene is TRBJ2-3, the V gene TRBV14; possibly TRBD1 or TRBD2 for D (5 bases each). Germline values: CDR1 SGHDN, CDR2 FVKESK. V was pared by 1 base and J by 2 bases, with 16 bases between. The CDR3 contains 17 residues. CDR3 sequence (DNA): TGTGCCAGCAGCCAAGTGGCCTTCCAGGGACCCACAGATACGCAGTATTTT. Translating it yields CASSQVAFQGPTDTQYF.

This chain joins TRBV29-1 and TRBJ2-7; 10 nucleotides match TRBD2. J lost 5 bases, V lost 6 bases, and 13 bases had no gene match. Per germline, CDR1 SQVTM and CDR2 ANQGSEA. This CDR3 contains 15 residues. Written as DNA, the CDR3 is TGCAGCGTCGCCTCCGTGTCTAGCGGGAGTAACGAGCAGTACTTC. Amino acid sequence: CSVASVSSGSNEQYF.

This chain joins TRBV5-1 and TRBJ1-1, with 9 bases matching TRBD1. With 3 bases clipped from V and 1 base from J, the junction kept 4 bases outside the gene matches. CDR1 and CDR2 (germline): SGHRS, YFSETQ. CDR3 length: 15 amino acids. The CDR3 DNA reads TGCGCCAGCAGCTCATGGACAGGGGCGAACACTGAAGCTTTCTTT. It specifies CASSSWTGANTEAFF. Using reference TRBV5-1 and TRBJ1-1 for the parts outside the CDR3, the full variable domain is KAGVTQTPRYLIKTRGQQVTLSCSPISGHRSVSWYQQTPGQGLQFLFEYFSETQRNKGNFPGRFSGRQFSNSRSEMNVSTLELGDSALYLCASSSWTGANTEAFFGQGTRLTVV.

This clonotype was seen at least ten times. The genes are TRBV5-1 and TRBJ2-1; D remains unclear. Trimming pared 3 bases from V and 3 bases from J, leaving 19 bases between. CDR1 is SGHRS, CDR2 YFSETQ, per germline. The CDR3 extends over 17 amino acids. The CDR3 region has the DNA TGCGCCAGCAGCTGGAGCAACAGACATAAAAGCTACAATGAGCAGTTCTTC. Amino acid sequence: CASSWSNRHKSYNEQFF.

This clonotype was recorded a few times. The chain has TRBV29-1 and TRBJ2-5, with D maybe TRBD2 (6 bases). This CDR3 comprises 12 residues. Germline V gives CDR1 SQVTM, CDR2 ANQGSEA. The CDR3 region is CSSTGSQETQYF. CDR3 nucleotides: TGCAGTTCCACCGGGAGTCAAGAGACCCAGTACTTC.

This clonotype was seen more than once but under ten times. The chain links TRBV3-1 to TRBJ2-1, with no clear D. The CDR3 spans 14 residues. V gave up 0 bases and J gave up 10 bases, with 13 bases separating them. The germline gives CDR1 LGHDT, CDR2 YNNKEL (reference sequence). CDR3 sequence: CASSQEGALTEQFF. CDR3 DNA: TGTGCCAGCAGCCAAGAAGGAGCCTTGACAGAGCAGTTCTTC.

The chain recombines TRBV28 with TRBJ2-1; weak D call: TRBD2 (6 bases). The length of the CDR3 is 15 residues. Trimming pared 6 bases from V and 1 base from J, leaving 13 bases between. From germline, CDR1 is MDHEN and CDR2 SYDVKM. CDR3 coding DNA: TGTGCCAGCAGCCAGGGAGGACTATCCTACAATGAGCAGTTCTTC. Translation gives CASSQGGLSYNEQFF.

This clonotype occurred a few times. The gene calls are TRBV5-5 and TRBJ2-1; D may correspond to TRBD1 or TRBD2 (5 bases each). V gave up 2 bases and J gave up 1 base, with 16 bases separating them. Germline CDR1 SGHKS, CDR2 YYEKEE (reference sequence). The CDR3 sequence is 17 residues long. CDR3 in amino acids: CASSFTGAPSSYNEQFF. As DNA, the CDR3 is TGTGCCAGCAGCTTTACCGGGGCTCCCTCTTCCTACAATGAGCAGTTCTTC. Supplemented by reference TRBV5-5 and TRBJ2-1, the full variable domain reads DAGVTQSPTHLIKTRGQQVTLRCSPISGHKSVSWYQQVLGQGPQFIFQYYEKEERGRGNFPDRFSARQFPNYSSELNVNALLLGDSALYLCASSFTGAPSSYNEQFFGPGTRLTVL.

The chain uses TRBV5-1 and TRBJ2-5; TRBD2 matches 13 bases. Germline CDR1 SGHRS, CDR2 YFSETQ. Trimming removed 3 bases from V and 2 bases from J; junction bases left unmatched: 13. CDR3 length equals 19 residues. The CDR3 reads CASSSTSGGALTVQETQYF. CDR3 DNA: TGCGCCAGCAGCTCCACTAGCGGGGGGGCCCTGACTGTACAAGAGACCCAGTACTTC. Full variable domain (remainder filled in from reference TRBV5-1 and TRBJ2-5): KAGVTQTPRYLIKTRGQQVTLSCSPISGHRSVSWYQQTPGQGLQFLFEYFSETQRNKGNFPGRFSGRQFSNSRSEMNVSTLELGDSALYLCASSSTSGGALTVQETQYFGPGTRLLVL.

The chain recombines TRBV2 with TRBJ1-6, with TRBD1 matching 9 bases. The junction had 5 bases not matched to a gene; V was cut back by 1 base and J by 10 bases. The germline V gene has CDR1 SNHLY and CDR2 FYNNEI. The CDR3 loop spans 15 amino acids. CDR3 nucleotide sequence: TGTGCCAGCAGTGAAGAGACAGGGGGACGCTCACCCCTCCACTTT. This sequence encodes CASSEETGGRSPLHF.

There are a few counts of this clonotype. The rearrangement uses TRBV6-1 and TRBJ2-6; the match to TRBD1 covers 10 bases. There are 17 residues in the CDR3. Germline CDR1 MNHNS, CDR2 SASEGT. The V and J ends lost 5 bases and 0 bases, in that order; junction bases with no gene match: 4. The CDR3 nucleotides are TGTGCCAGCAGTCCGACAGGGGGCGGCTCTGGGGCCAACGTCCTGACTTTC. It codes for CASSPTGGGSGANVLTF.

This clonotype was recorded a few times. The chain recombines TRBV15 with TRBJ2-5, with D tentatively TRBD1 (5 bases). Looked up from germline, CDR1 is LNHNV and CDR2 is YYDKDF (reference sequence). Trimming took off 5 bases at V and 2 bases at J, with 12 bases between the two ends. The CDR3 runs 14 residues. For the CDR3, the DNA is TGTGCCACCAGCCCACAGGTGGGGCAAGAGACCCAGTACTTC. Residues: CATSPQVGQETQYF.